Presented here are 13 T cell receptor beta chains from one specimen sequenced in a study of T cell responses to AZD1222 COVID-19 vaccine. The method was immunoSEQ multiplex PCR; TCRdb's version includes in-frame clones alone and lacks a portion of them. The data hold approximately 140,000 clones, with approximately 94% observed a single time. Sequencing used peripheral blood, obtained on day 0 of AZD1222 vaccination. The receptors originated from an adult in good health.

The rearrangement uses TRBV13 and TRBJ2-7, with 10 bases that match TRBD1. The CDR3 covers 15 residues. Germline values: CDR1 PRHDT, CDR2 FYEKMQ (reference sequence). V lost 4 bases to trimming and J lost 4 bases; unmatched junction nucleotides: 7. The CDR3 spells CASSWKTGGEYEQYV. The CDR3 DNA sequence: TGTGCCAGCAGCTGGAAGACAGGGGGCGAGTACGAGCAGTACGTC.

The chain uses TRBV6-9 and TRBJ2-3; D uncertain. The CDR3 sequence is 14 residues long. Trimming removed 3 bases at V and 7 bases at J, with 14 bases between. Germline loops: CDR1 MNHGY, CDR2 SVAAGI. CDR3 bases: TGTGCCAGCAGTTACGAAACTACGATGTATACGCAGTATTTT. Its translation is CASSYETTMYTQYF.

The genes are TRBV19 and TRBJ1-4; D gene ambiguous. Trimming left V 3 bases short and J 4 bases short, with 9 bases between. Germline CDR1 and CDR2: LNHDA and SQIVND (reference sequence). The CDR3 consists of 14 residues. The CDR3 DNA reads as TGTGCCAGTAGTATTGTAACGGGTAATGAAAAACTGTTTTTT. Its protein is CASSIVTGNEKLFF.

The genes are TRBV7-9 and TRBJ1-1, with a tentative D call TRBD1 (5 bases). The CDR3 has 14 amino acids. Germline values: CDR1 SEHNR, CDR2 FQNEAQ (reference sequence). V dropped 5 bases and J dropped 5 bases, with 15 bases sitting between them. In DNA form, the CDR3 reads TGTGCCAGCAGCCCGGGAGGGGTAATAACTGAAGCTTTCTTT. It is translated as CASSPGGVITEAFF. The variable domain in full, with the rest retrieved from reference TRBV7-9 and TRBJ1-1, is DTGVSQNPRHKITKRGQNVTFRCDPISEHNRLYWYRQTLGQGPEFLTYFQNEAQLEKSRLLSDRFSAERPKGSFSTLEIQRTEQGDSAMYLCASSPGGVITEAFFGQGTRLTVV.

This chain connects TRBV7-9 to TRBJ1-5, with unresolved D. This CDR3 comprises 17 residues. With 1 base removed from V and 0 bases from J, the gap between germline ends came to 13 bases. The germline V gene has CDR1 SEHNR and CDR2 FQNEAQ (reference sequence). CDR3 loop: CASSLDTEPYSNQPQHF. CDR3 nucleotides: TGTGCCAGCAGCTTAGACACGGAGCCGTATAGCAATCAGCCCCAGCATTTT.

This clone was seen only once. The chain joins TRBV19 to TRBJ2-1; 7 nucleotides match TRBD1. Trimming cost V 1 base and J 15 bases; bases outside gene matches: 6. The germline V gene has CDR1 LNHDA and CDR2 SQIVND (reference sequence). The CDR3 totals 12 residues. CDR3 amino acids: CASSIGRGQWFF. In DNA form, the CDR3 reads TGTGCCAGTAGTATAGGACGGGGACAGTGGTTCTTC.

This chain connects TRBV18 to TRBJ2-4, with 11 bases aligning to TRBD1. Per the germline V gene, CDR1 is KGHSH and CDR2 is LQKENI. The CDR3 sequence is 16 residues long. V trimming: 4 bases; J trimming: 8 bases; junction bases outside the gene matches: 10. The CDR3 spells CASSLRPGQGVYIQYF. CDR3 bases: TGTGCCAGCTCACTTCGACCGGGACAGGGGGTATACATTCAGTACTTC.

V is TRBV15 and J is TRBJ2-2; D may be TRBD1 or TRBD2 (5 bases each). Germline values: CDR1 LNHNV, CDR2 YYDKDF (reference sequence). Trimming cost V 8 bases and J 6 bases, with 16 bases left between them. There are 14 residues in the CDR3. The CDR3 sequence: CATDTGGVPGELFF. DNA of the CDR3: TGTGCCACCGATACTGGGGGAGTCCCCGGGGAGCTGTTTTTT.

The chain has TRBV19 and TRBJ1-1, with D tentatively TRBD1 (5 bases). The V and J ends lost 7 bases and 6 bases respectively, with 21 bases between them. CDR1 is LNHDA, CDR2 SQIVND, per germline (reference sequence). The CDR3 loop spans 15 amino acids. The CDR3 DNA sequence: TGTGCCAGTATCGTATTGGTCGGGGGTTGGCCTGAAGCTTTCTTT. Encoded protein: CASIVLVGGWPEAFF. Full variable domain (missing parts from reference TRBV19 and TRBJ1-1): DGGITQSPKYLFRKEGQNVTLSCEQNLNHDAMYWYRQDPGQGLRLIYYSQIVNDFQKGDIAEGYSVSREKKESFPLTVTSAQKNPTAFYLCASIVLVGGWPEAFFGQGTRLTVV.

A note on this clone: At one of its ends the junction is not consistent with the germline gene, which may arise from a read error. The rearrangement uses TRBV10-3 and TRBJ1-4; no clear D. There are 13 residues in the CDR3. CDR1 is ENHRY and CDR2 is SYGVKD in the germline V gene. CDR3 protein: CAISERNARPVVF. The CDR3, as DNA: TGTGCCATCAGTGAAAGGAATGCGAGACCCGTGGTTTTT.

This chain connects TRBV5-1 to TRBJ1-1; D gene uncertain. The CDR3 spans 14 residues. The V gene lost 3 bases and the J gene lost 1 base, with 10 bases spanning the gap. Germline lookup yields CDR1 SGHRS and CDR2 YFSETQ. CDR3 region: CASSYLQANTEAFF. The CDR3 DNA is TGCGCCAGCAGCTATCTCCAGGCGAACACTGAAGCTTTCTTT.

The chain joins TRBV5-1 to TRBJ2-2; TRBD2 matches 7 bases. V gave up 4 bases and J gave up 4 bases; unmatched junction bases: 4. The length of the CDR3 is 14 residues. In germline, CDR1 is SGHRS, CDR2 YFSETQ. The CDR3 spells CASSRDYRTGELFF. The CDR3 nucleotides read TGCGCCAGCAGCCGGGACTACCGCACCGGGGAGCTGTTTTTT.

The chain is built from TRBV4-1 and TRBJ1-6, with D hard to call. The CDR3 spans 18 residues. V gave up 1 base and J gave up 7 bases, with 20 bases separating them. CDR1 is MGHRA and CDR2 is YSYEKL in the germline V gene. CDR3 sequence: CASSQASWGGLRNSPLHF. The CDR3 DNA follows: TGCGCCAGCAGCCAAGCGAGTTGGGGTGGGCTTCGCAATTCACCCCTCCACTTT.